Reported below is one T cell receptor beta chain. The specificity of this receptor is unknown. Base qualities are missing; no much larger clone stands one base away. The junction shows trimming of 4 bases on V and 2 bases on J, plus 11 bases between the germline ends. The CDR3 runs 14 residues from the cysteine to the phenylalanine. The retained sequence is limited to the CDR3, 42 bases, with the frame set at the first base. CDR1 and CDR2, per the germline V gene (reference sequence), are MNHNY and SVGAGI. The immunoSEQ Assay was used to sequence TCRbeta CDR3 regions. After extraction, genomic DNA underwent amplification by bias-controlled multiplex PCR, followed by high-throughput sequencing. From the authors' description of their analysis: Collapsing and filtering of sequences were performed to quantify the absolute abundance of each unique TCRbeta CDR3 region. T cell fraction was estimated by normalization of TCRbeta template counts to usable DNA, with usable DNA being measured through amplification of reference genes present in all nucleated cells. Repertoire TCRs were annotated as SARS-CoV-2-specific when V gene, CDR3 amino acid sequence and J gene were exactly matched to a known reactive TCR set. The reference SARS-CoV-2 TCR set was derived from MIRA and filtered for enrichment in COVID-19-positive ImmuneCODE repertoires, a step that removed public or cross-reactive TCRs. Based on the MIRA antigens, annotated TCRs were further analysed at the level of specific ORF or position within ORF. Depth was the summed frequency of annotated unique rearrangements, while breadth was defined as annotated unique rearrangements over total unique productive rearrangements. Two-sided Wilcoxon rank-sum tests were used to compare TCR breadth between groups. The source is immuneACCESS, and TCRdb retained only in-frame sequences with V and J called. Part of the clones is not carried over; for the studies checked, unresolved V genes explain less than half of this, and the remainder is unexplained. The D gene and trimming were derived from the DNA, and the V and J assignments and clone size from that table. The sample table contains over 450,000 clones; only one count was recorded for about 89% of them. 1.7% of the sample belongs to the ten largest clones.

What the treatment or condition label conveys for this sample: around 19 received Ad26.COV2.S at low or high dose, single or two shots; a few received placebo; per-sample allocation not given. For vaccine and placebo recipients, repertoires were sequenced using samples collected on day 63 after the first injection. Between 29 July and 7 August 2020, Cohort 1b enrolled some 25 adults aged 18-55 years at one site in Boston, USA. As a vaccine, Ad26.COV2.S was a replication-incompetent adenovirus type 26 vector that expressed a prefusion-stabilized SARS-CoV-2 spike protein derived from the original Wuhan strain. These data originate in a study of Ad26.COV2.S vaccination and SARS-CoV-2 variants (dated by TCRdb to about 2021). With respect to the entire study: Donors in the vaccine arm were drawn from COV1001, a multicentre, randomized, double-blind, placebo-controlled phase I-IIa trial testing Ad26.COV2.S in healthy adults. Ad26.COV2.S was administered intramuscularly at 5 x 10^10 or 1 x 10^11 viral particles, either as a single shot or as two shots given 56 days apart. TCRbeta repertoire sequencing served as the tool for gauging how specific and how broad the SARS-CoV-2-reactive T cell receptors were following Ad26.COV2.S vaccination. The TCR-sequenced set comprised approximately 30 samples: about 19 Ad26.COV2.S vaccine recipients, 5 placebo recipients and 8 SARS-CoV-2 convalescent individuals. Participants in the trial were split at random into five groups of five each, receiving low-dose or high-dose Ad26.COV2.S once or twice, or else placebo on both occasions. Throughout the experiments and outcome assessment, investigators stayed blinded to trial group allocation. Findings and caveats that apply to the study as a whole: It was noted by the authors that total T cell responses may have been underestimated by the TCR breadth and depth analyses. Ad26.COV2.S recipients had higher spike-specific TCR breadth than placebo recipients (P = 0.0014). Vaccine and placebo recipients had similar non-spike TCR breadth, a finding consistent with the vaccine containing only spike. Comparing responses between vaccine doses or regimens was not something the study was powered to do. After vaccination, substantial breadth of spike-specific CD8+ and CD4+ T cell responses was reported.

This chain is built from TRBV6-6 and TRBJ1-2; the D gene is possibly TRBD1, with 6 bases matching. This clonotype was obtained from a person aged 18 to 65 who received the Ad26.COV2.S COVID-19 vaccine or a placebo. The material was peripheral blood, obtained in a trial of Ad26.COV2.S vaccine versus placebo. CDR3 region: CASSSSTGNYGYTF. The DNA sequence is given as TGTGCCAGCAGTTCCTCGACAGGAAACTATGGCTACACCTTC.